This TCR beta chain was sequenced during a study of T cells in Graves' hyperthyroidism and ophthalmopathy. This CDR3 is built from 14 residues. Trimming removed 0 bases from V and 8 bases from J, with 11 bases in between. Germline V gene lookup returns CDR1 LGHDT and CDR2 YNNKEL (reference sequence). TCR beta CDR3 sequences were amplified from RNA transcripts. HTBI primers were the set used in a first-round RT-PCR of the TCR CDR3. TCRdb re-derived calls from the multiplex PCR reads in MiXCR, one entry per CDR3 protein. The sample lists 600,000 to 650,000 distinct CDR3 sequences, roughly 15% seen once, with over 3.5% in the top ten. Each 10 ml fresh peripheral blood draw supplied the PBMCs. This clonotype appeared many times. Its antigen is currently unknown. Findings of the study overall: Ophthalmopathy was distinguished from stable hyperthyroidism by 13 V-J signatures.

Sequencing input: blood. This sequence joins TRBV3-1 and TRBJ2-1; D gene unclear. The sequence came from a woman aged 25 to 39 with Graves' hyperthyroidism. This CDR3 reads CASSQDTGQYEQFF. In DNA form, the CDR3 reads TGTGCCAGCAGCCAAGATACGGGCCAGTATGAGCAGTTCTTC.